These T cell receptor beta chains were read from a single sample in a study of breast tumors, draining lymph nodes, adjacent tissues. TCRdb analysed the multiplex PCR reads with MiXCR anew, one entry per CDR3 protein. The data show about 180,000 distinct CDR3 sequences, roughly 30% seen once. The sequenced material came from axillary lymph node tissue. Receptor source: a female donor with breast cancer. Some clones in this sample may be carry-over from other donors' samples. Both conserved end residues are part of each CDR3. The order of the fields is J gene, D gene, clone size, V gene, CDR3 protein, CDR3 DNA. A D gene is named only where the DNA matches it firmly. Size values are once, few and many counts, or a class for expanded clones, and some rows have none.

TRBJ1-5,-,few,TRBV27,CASSSLTGNNQPQHF,TGTGCCAGCAGTTCCCTAACAGGGAACAATCAGCCCCAGCATTTT
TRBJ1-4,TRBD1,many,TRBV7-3,CASSLEGAGNEKLFF,TGTGCCAGCAGCTTAGAGGGGGCGGGCAATGAAAAACTGTTTTTT
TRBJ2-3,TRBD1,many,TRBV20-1,CSARDRDRAIDTQYF,TGCAGTGCTAGGGACCGGGACAGGGCAATCGATACGCAGTATTTT
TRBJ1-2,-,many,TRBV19,CATQPRPNYGYTF,TGTGCCACTCAACCGAGGCCTAACTATGGCTACACCTTC
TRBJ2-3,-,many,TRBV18,CASYLGHLSTDTQYF,TGTGCCAGCTACCTGGGACACCTAAGCACAGATACGCAGTATTTT
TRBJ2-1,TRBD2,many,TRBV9,CASSVGTSTYNEQFF,TGTGCCAGCAGCGTCGGGACTAGCACCTACAATGAGCAGTTCTTC
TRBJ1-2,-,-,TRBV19,CASKEQPYGYTF,TGTGCCAGTAAGGAACAGCCCTATGGCTACACCTTC
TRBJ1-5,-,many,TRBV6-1,CASKAEQDNYQPQHF,TGTGCCAGCAAGGCAGAGCAGGACAATTATCAGCCCCAGCATTTT
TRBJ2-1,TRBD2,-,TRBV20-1,CSLAGGGQNEQFF,TGCAGTTTAGCGGGGGGGGGGCAGAATGAGCAGTTCTTC
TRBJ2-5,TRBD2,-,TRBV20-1,CSATGTSGQETQYF,TGCAGTGCAACCGGGACTAGCGGGCAAGAGACCCAGTACTTC
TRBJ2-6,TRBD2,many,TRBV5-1,CASSLAGGGEAGANVLTF,TGCGCCAGCAGCTTGGCCGGCGGGGGAGAGGCTGGGGCCAACGTCCTGACTTTC
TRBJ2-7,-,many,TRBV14,CASSQGYSYEQYF,TGTGCCAGCAGCCAAGGCTACTCCTACGAGCAGTACTTC
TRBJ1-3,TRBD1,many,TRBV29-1,CSVEAGGGNTIYF,TGCAGCGTTGAGGCAGGGGGTGGAAACACCATATATTTT
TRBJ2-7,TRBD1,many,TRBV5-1,CASSLEGAAYEQYF,TGCGCCAGCAGCTTGGAGGGGGCGGCCTACGAGCAGTACTTC
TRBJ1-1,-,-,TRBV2,CTSRKGTVTSTEAFF,TGTACCAGCAGGAAGGGTACAGTGACAAGCACTGAAGCTTTCTTT
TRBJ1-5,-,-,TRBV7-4,CASSPRDGDNQPQHF,TGTGCCAGCAGCCCACGGGACGGCGACAATCAGCCCCAGCATTTT
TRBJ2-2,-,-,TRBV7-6,CASSDLLGQGGGGELFF,TGTGCCAGCAGCGATCTCTTGGGGCAGGGTGGTGGCGGGGAGCTGTTTTTT
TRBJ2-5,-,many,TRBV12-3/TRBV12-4,CASSLPPPHPETQYF,TGTGCCAGCAGTTTACCCCCCCCGCATCCAGAGACCCAGTACTTC
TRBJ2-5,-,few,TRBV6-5,CASSSPLQETQYF,TGTGCCAGCAGCTCACCCCTCCAGGAGACCCAGTACTTC
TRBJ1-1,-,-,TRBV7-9,CASSPSLPEAFF,TGTGCCAGCAGCCCATCGTTACCTGAAGCTTTCTTT
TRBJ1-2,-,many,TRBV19,CASRPGPGGSYTF,TGTGCCAGTAGACCGGGCCCGGGGGGTTCCTACACCTTC
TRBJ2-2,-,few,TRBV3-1,CASSQDPITGELFF,TGTGCCAGCAGCCAAGATCCAATTACCGGGGAGCTGTTTTTT
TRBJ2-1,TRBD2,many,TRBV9,CASSVARGGVDEQFF,TGTGCCAGCAGCGTAGCGCGCGGGGGGGTCGATGAGCAGTTCTTC
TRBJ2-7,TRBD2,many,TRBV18,CASSPTSENYEQYF,TGTGCCAGCTCACCTACTAGCGAGAACTACGAGCAGTACTTC
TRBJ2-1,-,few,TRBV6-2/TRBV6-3,CASLDSVPNEQFF,TGTGCCAGTTTAGACTCAGTACCCAATGAGCAGTTCTTC
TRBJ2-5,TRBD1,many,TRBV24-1,CATSDSRDRGGETQYF,TGTGCCACCAGTGATTCCCGGGACAGGGGTGGTGAGACCCAGTACTTC
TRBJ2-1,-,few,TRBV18,CASSLVVENEQFF,TGTGCCAGCTCATTGGTAGTCGAGAATGAGCAGTTCTTC
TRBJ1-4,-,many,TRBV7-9,CASSLGSGSLATNEKLFF,TGTGCCAGCAGCCTAGGCAGCGGCAGCCTCGCAACTAATGAAAAACTGTTTTTT
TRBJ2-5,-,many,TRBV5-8,CASSSGDWQETQYF,TGTGCCAGCAGCTCGGGGGACTGGCAAGAGACCCAGTACTTC
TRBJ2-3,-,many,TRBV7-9,CASSLVQVSGMDTQYF,TGTGCCAGCAGCTTAGTACAAGTAAGCGGTATGGATACGCAGTATTTT
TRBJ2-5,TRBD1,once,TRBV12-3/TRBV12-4,CASSQQGRQETQYF,TGTGCCAGCAGTCAACAGGGGCGCCAAGAGACCCAGTACTTC
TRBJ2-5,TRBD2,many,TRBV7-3,CASSPGLAGGETQYF,TGTGCTAGCAGCCCCGGACTAGCGGGGGGAGAGACCCAGTACTTC
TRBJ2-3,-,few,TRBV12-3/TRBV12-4,CASSFRTGSGDTQYF,TGTGCCAGCAGTTTCCGGACGGGGTCCGGGGATACGCAGTATTTT
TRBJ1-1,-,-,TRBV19,CASRLELTEAFF,TGTGCCAGCCGATTGGAGCTTACTGAAGCTTTCTTT
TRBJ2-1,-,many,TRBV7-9,CASSLALSTSAREEQFF,TGTGCCAGCAGCTTAGCTCTGAGCACGTCGGCCCGAGAGGAGCAGTTCTTC
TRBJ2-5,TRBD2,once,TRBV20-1,CSAGTGLADPRFATQYF,TGCAGTGCCGGTACCGGACTAGCGGACCCCCGGTTCGCGACCCAGTACTTC
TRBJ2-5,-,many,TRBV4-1,CASSQIKGQETQYF,TGCGCCAGCAGCCAAATAAAGGGCCAAGAGACCCAGTACTTC
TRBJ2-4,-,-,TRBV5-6,CASRLWRPQILAKNIQYF,TGTGCCAGCAGACTATGGAGGCCGCAAATACTAGCCAAAAACATTCAGTACTTC
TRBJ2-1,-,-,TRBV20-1,CSARLSNYGYNEQFF,TGCAGTGCTAGGTTATCCAACTATGGCTACAATGAGCAGTTCTTC
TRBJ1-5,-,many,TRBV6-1,CASSERGQKSNQPQHF,TGTGCCAGCAGTGAACGAGGACAGAAAAGCAATCAGCCCCAGCATTTT
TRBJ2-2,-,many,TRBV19,CASSINLGNTGELFF,TGTGCCAGTAGTATCAATCTAGGGAACACCGGGGAGCTGTTTTTT
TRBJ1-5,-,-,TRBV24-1,CATSDSRRDGDQPQHF,TGTGCCACCAGTGATTCGAGGCGGGACGGTGATCAGCCCCAGCATTTT
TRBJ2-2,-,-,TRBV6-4,CASSLWGNTGELFF,TGTGCCAGCAGTCTCTGGGGGAACACCGGGGAGCTGTTTTTT
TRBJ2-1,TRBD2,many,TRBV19,CASSTPGGREAYNEQFF,TGTGCCAGTAGTACCCCGGGGGGTCGGGAGGCTTACAATGAGCAGTTCTTC
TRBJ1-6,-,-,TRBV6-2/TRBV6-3,CASSYIPGFSYNSPLHF,TGTGCCAGCAGTTACATCCCCGGATTCTCCTATAATTCACCCCTCCACTTT
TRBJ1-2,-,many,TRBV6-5,CASSYSMRTGPGYYGYTF,TGTGCCAGCAGTTACTCGATGAGGACTGGACCAGGGTACTATGGCTACACCTTC
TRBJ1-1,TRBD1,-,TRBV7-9,CASSSGQGREAFF,TGTGCCAGCAGCTCGGGACAGGGACGTGAAGCTTTCTTT
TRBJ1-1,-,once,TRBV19,CASSIDLGRANTEAFF,TGTGCCAGTAGTATAGATTTGGGCAGGGCGAACACTGAAGCTTTCTTT
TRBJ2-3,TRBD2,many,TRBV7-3,CASSSPTSGEDTQYF,TGTGCCAGCAGCTCGCCGACTAGCGGTGAAGATACGCAGTATTTT
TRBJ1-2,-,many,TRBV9,CASSAAPTPLGGYTF,TGTGCCAGCAGCGCCGCCCCGACCCCTCTTGGGGGCTACACCTTC
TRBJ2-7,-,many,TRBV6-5,CASSRWDPYEQYF,TGTGCCAGCAGTCGGTGGGACCCCTACGAGCAGTACTTC
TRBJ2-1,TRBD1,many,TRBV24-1,CATSDFGQGYNEQFF,TGTGCCACCAGTGATTTCGGACAGGGCTACAATGAGCAGTTCTTC
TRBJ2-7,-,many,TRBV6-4,CASSVFRPRARSKTYEQYF,TGTGCCAGCAGTGTTTTCCGGCCCCGGGCACGCTCAAAAACCTACGAGCAGTACTTC
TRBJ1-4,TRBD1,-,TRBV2,CASYVRNEATGGNEKLFF,TGTGCCAGCTACGTCCGCAATGAGGCAACAGGGGGTAATGAAAAACTGTTTTTT
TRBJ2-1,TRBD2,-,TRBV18,CASGGTGGDEQFF,TGTGCCAGCGGAGGGACTGGGGGGGATGAGCAGTTCTTC
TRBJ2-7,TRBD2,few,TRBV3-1,CASSQDLWREEFEQYF,TGTGCCAGCAGCCAAGATCTTTGGCGGGAGGAATTCGAGCAGTACTTC
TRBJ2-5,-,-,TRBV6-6,CASSPSRTAQETQYF,TGTGCCAGCAGTCCGTCCAGGACAGCACAAGAGACCCAGTACTTC
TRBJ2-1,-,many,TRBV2,CASSWGGLSEQFF,TGTGCCAGCAGTTGGGGGGGGCTGAGTGAGCAGTTCTTC
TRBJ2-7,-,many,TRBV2,CASSEEATRGQYF,TGTGCCAGCAGTGAAGAGGCTACCCGAGGGCAGTACTTC